This T cell receptor beta chain was found in a study of Graves' ophthalmopathy and Graves' hyperthyroidism. Amplified material comprised TCR beta CDR3 regions derived from RNA transcripts. HTBI-primed first-round RT-PCR preceded second-round multiplex PCR. Each CDR3 protein gets one entry after TCRdb re-called the multiplex PCR reads with MiXCR. The sample shows about 240,000 distinct CDR3 sequences, around 42% of them seen only once. Trimming pared 0 bases from V and 4 bases from J, leaving 15 bases between. Per germline, CDR1 LNHNV and CDR2 YYDKDF (reference sequence). The CDR3 covers 16 residues. The chain joins TRBV15 to TRBJ2-5; the D gene is possibly TRBD1 (5 bases). The origin of this receptor is an adult man with Graves' ophthalmopathy. Sequenced material: peripheral blood. This CDR3 is CATSRDLGLRGETQYF. The CDR3 region has the DNA TGTGCCACCAGCAGAGATCTGGGATTAAGGGGAGAGACCCAGTACTTC.